The 18 T cell receptor beta chains below come from one sample, sequenced in a study of beta chain features in type 1 diabetes. Of the isolated RNA, all was reverse transcribed, and so the sequenced material was expressed TCRB transcripts. Assay used: immunoSEQ multiplex PCR; TCRdb lists only in-frame clones, some missing. The table lists under 400,000 clones, around 15% of them singletons, with approximately 6.7% in the top ten. Sequences were obtained from central memory CD4+ T cells from blood. The receptor source for this set is a man aged 25 to 45 in good health.

A remark on this clone: Additional DNA sequences in this sample encode the identical CDR3. The chain has TRBV11-2 and TRBJ1-1; D gene uncertain. Between the trimmed V and J ends, which lost 2 bases and 2 bases, there was a span of 6 bases. The CDR3 consists of 13 residues. From germline, CDR1 is SGHAT and CDR2 FQNNGV. The CDR3 loop reads CASSLSSNTEAFF. CDR3 sequence (DNA): TGTGCCAGCAGCTTATCTTCTAACACTGAAGCTTTCTTT.

Worth noting for this clone: An end of the junction differs from the germline gene, which may be a read error. The V call is TRBV29-1, the J call TRBJ2-7; D is ambiguous. This CDR3 has 8 amino acids. Per the germline V gene, CDR1 is SQVTM and CDR2 is ANQGSEA. Here the CDR3 reads CSVDGHFF. The CDR3 nucleotides are TGCAGCGTTGACGGGCACTTCTTC.

This clone was seen only a few times. The genes are TRBV11-2 and TRBJ2-1; possibly TRBD2 for D (6 bases). Germline V gene lookup returns CDR1 SGHAT and CDR2 FQNNGV. The CDR3 totals 15 residues. V lost 5 bases, J lost 3 bases, and 14 bases lay in between. The CDR3 region is CASSLGLQGYNEQFF. The CDR3, as DNA: TGTGCCAGCAGCCTGGGACTCCAGGGCTACAATGAGCAGTTCTTC. Full variable domain (outside the CDR3, taken from reference TRBV11-2 and TRBJ2-1): EAGVAQSPRYKIIEKRQSVAFWCNPISGHATLYWYQQILGQGPKLLIQFQNNGVVDDSQLPKDRFSAERLKGVDSTLKIQPAKLEDSAVYLCASSLGLQGYNEQFFGPGTRLTVL.

The chain recombines TRBV19 with TRBJ2-7; TRBD1 agrees at 8 bases. Per the germline V gene, CDR1 is LNHDA and CDR2 is SQIVND (reference sequence). This CDR3 spans 15 amino acids. The junction had 12 bases not matched to a gene; V was cut back by 5 bases and J by 6 bases. The CDR3 reads CASSPRQGSYGEQYF. The CDR3 coding sequence is TGTGCCAGTAGTCCCCGACAGGGGAGCTACGGCGAGCAGTACTTC.

The chain's CDR3 is CASSVASRGETQYF. CDR3 DNA: TGTGCCAGCAGCGTAGCTTCTCGGGGAGAGACCCAGTACTTC. The chain employs TRBV9 and TRBJ2-5, with D possibly TRBD2 on 5 matching bases. This CDR3 region has 14 residues. CDR1 and CDR2 from the germline V gene are SGDLS and YYNGEE. V lost 0 bases and J 4 bases, leaving 10 bases between the germline ends.

The chain combines TRBV19 with TRBJ1-2; D gene unclear. CDR3 length equals 14 residues. Germline loops: CDR1 LNHDA, CDR2 SQIVND (reference sequence). Trimming stripped 1 base from V and 6 bases from J, with 12 bases between. The CDR3 loop is CASSIGRHGNGYTF. Here the CDR3 DNA reads TGTGCCAGTAGTATAGGCCGGCACGGAAATGGCTACACCTTC.

This clone has only a few counts. This sequence joins TRBV27 and TRBJ1-5, with a weak D call TRBD1 (6 bases). Looked up from germline, CDR1 is MNHEY and CDR2 is SMNVEV (reference sequence). Trimming removed 4 bases at V and 0 bases at J, with 22 bases between. The CDR3 loop spans 19 amino acids. CDR3 amino acids: CASSSYFGRDTYSNQPQHF. CDR3 nucleotide sequence: TGTGCCAGCAGTTCGTACTTCGGCCGGGACACATATAGCAATCAGCCCCAGCATTTT.

The rearrangement joins TRBV5-6 to TRBJ1-3, with D hard to call. V lost 4 bases and J lost 1, with 9 bases in between. This CDR3 comprises 14 residues. Germline CDR1 reads SGHDT; CDR2 reads YYEEEE. The CDR3 protein is CASSQAGSGNTIYF. CDR3 in DNA: TGTGCCAGCAGCCAGGCAGGATCTGGAAACACCATATATTTT. The full variable domain, rest sourced from reference TRBV5-6 and TRBJ1-3, is DAGVTQSPTHLIKTRGQQVTLRCSPKSGHDTVSWYQQALGQGPQFIFQYYEEEERQRGNFPDRFSGHQFPNYSSELNVNALLLGDSALYLCASSQAGSGNTIYFGEGSWLTVV.

This clone was picked up a small number of times. The chain carries TRBV5-4 and TRBJ2-2, with D possibly matching TRBD1 (6 bases). Per germline, CDR1 SGHNT and CDR2 YYREEE (reference sequence). The V end was cut by 4 bases, the J end by 1 base, with 11 bases between. The length of the CDR3 is 15 residues. The chain's CDR3 is CASSQPGQNTGELFF. CDR3 nucleotides: TGTGCCAGCAGCCAGCCGGGACAGAACACCGGGGAGCTGTTTTTT.

This clone showed up just a few times. CDR3 nucleotide sequence: TGCGCCAGCAGCCTACTCGGGGAGCGGGAGCTGTTTTTT. Encoded protein: CASSLLGERELFF. The chain combines TRBV4-1 with TRBJ2-2, with a weak D call TRBD2 (5 bases). The ends were cut back, 4 bases at V and 9 bases at J, with 12 bases in the middle. The CDR3 totals 13 residues. Germline V gene data show CDR1 as MGHRA and CDR2 as YSYEKL.

The V gene is TRBV5-1, the J gene TRBJ2-2; no firm D call. The CDR3 consists of 16 residues. V was shortened by 4 bases and J by 0 bases, with 13 bases between the two germline ends. CDR1 is SGHRS and CDR2 is YFSETQ in the germline V gene. The CDR3 region has the DNA TGCGCCAGCAGCCGTGAAGCGAAAACGAACACCGGGGAGCTGTTTTTT. This translates into CASSREAKTNTGELFF.

This clone was detected ten times or more. The V call is TRBV25-1, the J call TRBJ2-6; perhaps TRBD2 as D (6 bases). This CDR3 comprises 14 residues. Trimming pared 6 bases from V and 1 base from J, leaving 7 bases between. From germline, CDR1 is MGHDK and CDR2 SYGVNS. CDR3 sequence: CASSRGSGANVLTF. CDR3 nucleotide sequence: TGTGCCAGCAGCCGGGGGTCTGGGGCCAACGTCCTGACTTTC.

This clone was found many times. CDR3 amino acids: CASRHRGGQGKFTDTQYF. CDR3 bases: TGTGCCAGCAGGCACAGAGGGGGACAGGGGAAGTTCACAGATACGCAGTATTTT. The V and J genes are TRBV28 and TRBJ2-3; 10 bases match TRBD1. Germline V CDR1 and CDR2: MDHEN, SYDVKM. V dropped 6 bases and J dropped 2; count of bases not matched to a gene: 14. The CDR3 covers 18 residues.

The chain carries TRBV7-2 and TRBJ2-3; no firm D call. With 2 bases removed from V and 4 bases from J, the gap between germline ends came to 13 bases. In germline, CDR1 is SGHTA, CDR2 FQGNSA. CDR3 length equals 15 residues. This CDR3 is CASSLSQLHPDTQYF. CDR3 nucleotides: TGTGCCAGCAGCTTATCCCAACTACATCCAGATACGCAGTATTTT.

This chain joins TRBV5-5 and TRBJ2-3; 8 bases align to TRBD2. Trimming took 0 bases from V and 4 from J; bases not matched to a gene: 7. Germline CDR1 and CDR2: SGHKS and YYEKEE (reference sequence). The CDR3 totals 16 residues. CDR3 DNA: TGTGCCAGCAGCTTGGAAACAGCGGGAGCCCCAGATACGCAGTATTTT. Encoded protein: CASSLETAGAPDTQYF.

The chain employs TRBV19 and TRBJ1-2; D is perhaps TRBD1 (5 bases). The V end lost 5 bases, the J end lost 4 bases, and 17 bases lay between the germline ends. Germline V gene lookup returns CDR1 LNHDA and CDR2 SQIVND (reference sequence). The CDR3 is made up of 15 amino acids. The CDR3: CASSSGSPGSYGYTF. The CDR3 coding sequence is TGTGCCAGTAGTTCAGGGTCTCCGGGGAGCTATGGCTACACCTTC.

This clone turned up a few times. The V and J genes are TRBV19 and TRBJ2-1; 7 bases map to TRBD2. The junction had 8 bases not matched to a gene; V was cut back by 6 bases and J by 6 bases. The length of the CDR3 is 14 residues. From germline, CDR1 is LNHDA and CDR2 SQIVND (reference sequence). CDR3 protein: CASRVTGGTNEQFF. The CDR3 nucleotides are TGTGCCAGTAGGGTAACGGGAGGAACCAATGAGCAGTTCTTC.

The gene calls are TRBV7-2 and TRBJ2-1; perhaps TRBD2 as D (6 bases). Germline-derived CDR1 and CDR2 are SGHTA and FQGNSA. V was cut by 1 base and J by 7 bases, with 17 bases left in between. The CDR3 extends over 16 amino acids. The CDR3 here is CASSLVGGAGGNEQFF. In nucleotides, the CDR3 is TGTGCCAGCAGCTTAGTCGGCGGGGCTGGCGGGAATGAGCAGTTCTTC.